The next 12 T cell receptor beta chains were all read from a single sample in a study of shared T cell receptors in the human thymus. TCRdb's table, derived via immunoSEQ multiplex PCR, lists solely in-frame clones and lacks some. The table records some 720,000 clones, more than 75% of them present only once. This same sample was also part of a study on human thymus T cells.

Sample: thymocytes. These receptors came from a boy younger than two with a congenital heart defect.

The chain recombines TRBV6-6 with TRBJ2-4; weak D call: TRBD2 (5 bases). V lost 6 bases, J lost 0 bases, and 12 bases lay in between. There are 15 residues in the CDR3. Germline lookup yields CDR1 MNHNY and CDR2 SVGAGI (reference sequence). The CDR3 sequence: CASRGSGLAKNIQYF. The CDR3 DNA sequence: TGTGCCAGCAGAGGGAGCGGCCTAGCCAAAAACATTCAGTACTTC.

The chain employs TRBV25-1 and TRBJ1-5; D might be TRBD1 (6 bases). Trimming stripped 6 bases from V and 7 bases from J, with 16 bases between. Germline loops: CDR1 MGHDK, CDR2 SYGVNS. The CDR3 totals 14 residues. The CDR3, as DNA: TGTGCCAGCAGGGGAGCAGGGGATGAACAGCCCCAGCATTTT. Translation gives CASRGAGDEQPQHF.

The chain joins TRBV5-4 to TRBJ2-1; D perhaps matches TRBD2 (6 bases). V was shortened by 3 bases and J by 5 bases, with 6 bases between the two germline ends. CDR3 size: 12 residues. Germline CDR1 reads SGHNT; CDR2 reads YYREEE (reference sequence). The CDR3 protein is CASSWGDNEQFF. For the CDR3, the DNA is TGTGCCAGCAGCTGGGGGGACAATGAGCAGTTCTTC.

J is TRBJ1-2 and V is TRBV19, with D possibly being TRBD1 (5 bases). Germline values: CDR1 LNHDA, CDR2 SQIVND (reference sequence). Trimming shortened V by 4 bases and J by 4 bases, and 16 bases separated the two germline ends. This CDR3 has 15 amino acids. The CDR3 DNA reads TGTGCCAGTAGTACGCCAGGCGGGACCGCCTATGGCTACACCTTC. Translation gives CASSTPGGTAYGYTF.

V is TRBV25-1 and J is TRBJ2-1, with 7 bases aligning to TRBD2. This CDR3 is built from 14 residues. Germline V gene sequence: CDR1 MGHDK, CDR2 SYGVNS. Unmatched junction bases numbered 5, after V lost 4 bases and J lost 5 bases. CDR3 in amino acids: CASSGLADHNEQFF. CDR3 nucleotide sequence: TGTGCCAGCAGTGGCCTAGCGGACCACAATGAGCAGTTCTTC.

The chain couples TRBV7-6 to TRBJ2-5; a possible D gene is TRBD2 (5 bases). The CDR3 length is 14 residues. Per the germline V gene, CDR1 is SGHVS and CDR2 is FNYEAQ. V dropped 4 bases and J dropped 0 bases, with 9 bases sitting between them. The CDR3 here is CASSSRGYQETQYF. CDR3 nucleotides: TGTGCCAGCAGCTCCCGGGGATACCAAGAGACCCAGTACTTC.

V gene TRBV4-3 combines with J gene TRBJ1-3; D may be TRBD1 (5 bases). V was trimmed by 0 bases and J by 0 bases, leaving 9 bases between them. This CDR3 region has 16 residues. The germline V gene has CDR1 LGHNA and CDR2 YSLEER. This CDR3 reads CASSQDGQGSGNTIYF. The CDR3, as DNA: TGCGCCAGCAGCCAAGATGGGCAGGGCTCTGGAAACACCATATATTTT.

The V gene is TRBV7-2, the J gene TRBJ2-7; TRBD1 aligns across 7 bases. Germline lookup yields CDR1 SGHTA and CDR2 FQGNSA. There are 15 residues in the CDR3. Unmatched junction bases numbered 9, after V lost 5 bases and J lost 2 bases. CDR3 sequence reads: CASSTGEINPYEQYF. The CDR3, as DNA: TGTGCCAGCAGCACAGGGGAGATAAACCCCTACGAGCAGTACTTC.

This clone is a singleton in its sample. The J gene is TRBJ2-5, the V gene TRBV6-5; TRBD1 is a possible D gene (6 bases). With the DNA end fitting TRBJ2-7 better, the J assignment may be wrong. In germline, CDR1 is MNHEY, CDR2 SVGAGI. The CDR3 contains 13 residues. The CDR3 spells CASSLTGFDEQYF. In nucleotides, the CDR3 is TGTGCCAGCAGTTTAACAGGGTTCGACGAGCAGTACTTC.

The chain uses TRBV29-1 and TRBJ2-2; TRBD2 might be the D (5 bases). The CDR3 consists of 11 residues. V shed 5 bases and J shed 8 bases, with 9 bases lying between them. CDR1 is SQVTM, CDR2 ANQGSEA, per germline. The CDR3 spells CSVTREGELFF. CDR3 DNA: TGCAGCGTTACTAGAGAGGGGGAGCTGTTTTTT.

The rearrangement links TRBV7-3 to TRBJ1-1; the match to TRBD1 covers 8 bases. The length of the CDR3 is 16 residues. Germline values: CDR1 SGHTA, CDR2 FQGTGA. V gave up 0 bases and J gave up 1 base; unmatched junction bases: 4. The CDR3 nucleotides are TGTGCCAGCAGCTTAACGGGACAGGAAGGGAACACTGAAGCTTTCTTT. Translating gives CASSLTGQEGNTEAFF. Complete variable domain (other parts from reference TRBV7-3 and TRBJ1-1): GAGVSQTPSNKVTEKGKYVELRCDPISGHTALYWYRQSLGQGPEFLIYFQGTGAADDSGLPNDRFFAVRPEGSVSTLKIQRTERGDSAVYLCASSLTGQEGNTEAFFGQGTRLTVV.

This sequence joins TRBV18 and TRBJ1-1; perhaps TRBD1 as D (6 bases). In germline, CDR1 is KGHSH, CDR2 LQKENI. Trimming shortened V by 5 bases and J by 1 base, and 35 bases separated the two germline ends. There are 22 residues in the CDR3. CDR3 amino acids: CASSSPPGDTKYPHSQNTEAFF. The CDR3 coding sequence is TGTGCCAGCTCATCTCCACCAGGGGACACGAAGTACCCCCACAGTCAGAACACTGAAGCTTTCTTT.